This T cell receptor beta chain emerged from a study of blood T cells in healthy people across ages. As for the study in general: T cells yielded about one barcoded beta molecule per two cells through template switching.

The CDR3 is 17 amino acids. Germline V CDR1 and CDR2: LGHDT, YNNKEL (reference sequence). Trimming cost V 0 bases and J 4 bases; bases outside gene matches: 5. Total RNA amounts of at least 5 micrograms were extracted per sample. Only a few counts were recorded for this clonotype. A sample-barcoded 5' primer and a J-beta primer mix were used in a second PCR of about 7 to 12 cycles. Each of the cDNA molecules was tagged by a template-switch adaptor with 12 random nucleotides. There were at least 3 million CDR3-containing paired-end reads obtained from each sample. TCRdb ran MiXCR on the 5' RACE reads and lists one entry per CDR3 protein. The sample has 1.5 million to 2 million distinct CDR3 sequences; roughly 27% are singletons.

The sequenced sample was blood. The clonotype originates from a woman aged 30 to 39 in good health. The chain uses TRBV3-1 and TRBJ2-1; 11 nucleotides match TRBD1. In nucleotides, the CDR3 is TGTGCCAGCAGCCAAGATCCAGGACAGGGGGCTTACAATGAGCAGTTCTTC. Amino acids: CASSQDPGQGAYNEQFF.